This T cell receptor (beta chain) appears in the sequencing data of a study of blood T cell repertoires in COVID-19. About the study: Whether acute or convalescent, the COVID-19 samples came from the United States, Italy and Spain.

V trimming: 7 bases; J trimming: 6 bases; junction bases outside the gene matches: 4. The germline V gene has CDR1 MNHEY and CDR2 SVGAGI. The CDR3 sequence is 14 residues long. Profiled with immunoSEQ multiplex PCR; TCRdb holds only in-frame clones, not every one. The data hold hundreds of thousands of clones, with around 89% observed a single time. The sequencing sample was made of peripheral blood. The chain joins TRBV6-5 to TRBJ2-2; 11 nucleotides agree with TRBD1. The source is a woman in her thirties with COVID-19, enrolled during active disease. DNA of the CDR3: TGTGCCAGCATTGGGACAGGGGGGGCCGGGGAGCTGTTTTTT. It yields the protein CASIGTGGAGELFF.